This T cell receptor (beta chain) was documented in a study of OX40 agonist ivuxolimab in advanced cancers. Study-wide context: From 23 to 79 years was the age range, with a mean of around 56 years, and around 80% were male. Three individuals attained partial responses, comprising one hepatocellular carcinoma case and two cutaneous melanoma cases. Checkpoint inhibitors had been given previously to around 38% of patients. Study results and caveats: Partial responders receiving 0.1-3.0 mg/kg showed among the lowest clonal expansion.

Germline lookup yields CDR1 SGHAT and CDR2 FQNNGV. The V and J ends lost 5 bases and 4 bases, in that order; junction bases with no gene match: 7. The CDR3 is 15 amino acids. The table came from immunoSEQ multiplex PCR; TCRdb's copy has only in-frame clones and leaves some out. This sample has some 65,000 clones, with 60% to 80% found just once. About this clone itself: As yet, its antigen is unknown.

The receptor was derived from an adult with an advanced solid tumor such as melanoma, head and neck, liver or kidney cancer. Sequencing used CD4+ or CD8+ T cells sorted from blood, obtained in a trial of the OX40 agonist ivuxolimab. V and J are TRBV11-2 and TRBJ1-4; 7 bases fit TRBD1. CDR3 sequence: CASSPRTGFNEKLFF. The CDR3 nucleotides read TGTGCCAGCAGCCCCCGGACAGGTTTTAATGAAAAACTGTTTTTT. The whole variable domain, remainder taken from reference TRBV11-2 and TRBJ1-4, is EAGVAQSPRYKIIEKRQSVAFWCNPISGHATLYWYQQILGQGPKLLIQFQNNGVVDDSQLPKDRFSAERLKGVDSTLKIQPAKLEDSAVYLCASSPRTGFNEKLFFGSGTQLSVL.